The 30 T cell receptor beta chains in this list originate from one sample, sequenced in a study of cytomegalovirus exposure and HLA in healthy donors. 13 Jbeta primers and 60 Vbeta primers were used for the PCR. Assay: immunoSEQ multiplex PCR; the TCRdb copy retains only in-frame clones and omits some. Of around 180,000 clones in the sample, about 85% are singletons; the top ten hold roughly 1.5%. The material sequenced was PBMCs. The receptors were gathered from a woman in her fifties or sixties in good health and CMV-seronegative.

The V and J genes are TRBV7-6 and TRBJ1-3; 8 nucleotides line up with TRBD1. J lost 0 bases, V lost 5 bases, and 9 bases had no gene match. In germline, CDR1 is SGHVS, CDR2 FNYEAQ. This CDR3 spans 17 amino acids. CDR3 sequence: CASSPRDRPYSGNTIYF. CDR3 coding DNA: TGTGCCAGCAGCCCGCGGGACAGGCCTTACTCTGGAAACACCATATATTTT.

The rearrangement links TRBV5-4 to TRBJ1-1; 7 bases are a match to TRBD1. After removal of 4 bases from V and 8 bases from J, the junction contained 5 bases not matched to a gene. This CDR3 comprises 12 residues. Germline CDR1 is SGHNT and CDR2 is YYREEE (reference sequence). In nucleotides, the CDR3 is TGTGCCAGCAGCACGCGACAGGGAGAAGCTTTCTTT. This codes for CASSTRQGEAFF.

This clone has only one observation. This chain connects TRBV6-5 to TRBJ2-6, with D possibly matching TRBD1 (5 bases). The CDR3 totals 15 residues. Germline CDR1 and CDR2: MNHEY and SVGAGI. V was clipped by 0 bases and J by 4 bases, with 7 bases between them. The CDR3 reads CASSYSGVGANVLTF. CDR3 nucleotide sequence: TGTGCCAGCAGTTACTCAGGGGTCGGGGCCAACGTCCTGACTTTC.

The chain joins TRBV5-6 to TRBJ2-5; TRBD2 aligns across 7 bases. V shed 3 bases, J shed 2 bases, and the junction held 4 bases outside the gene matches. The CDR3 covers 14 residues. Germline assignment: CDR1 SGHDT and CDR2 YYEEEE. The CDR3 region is CASSSAGRQETQYF. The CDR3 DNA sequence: TGTGCCAGCAGCTCAGCGGGGCGGCAAGAGACCCAGTACTTC.

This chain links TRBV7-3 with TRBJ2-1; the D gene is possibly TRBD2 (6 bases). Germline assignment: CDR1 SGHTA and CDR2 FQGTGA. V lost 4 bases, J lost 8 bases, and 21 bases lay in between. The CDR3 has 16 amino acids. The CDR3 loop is CASSSNVGGRLDEQFF. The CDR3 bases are TGTGCCAGCAGCTCAAACGTAGGAGGGAGGCTCGATGAGCAGTTCTTC.

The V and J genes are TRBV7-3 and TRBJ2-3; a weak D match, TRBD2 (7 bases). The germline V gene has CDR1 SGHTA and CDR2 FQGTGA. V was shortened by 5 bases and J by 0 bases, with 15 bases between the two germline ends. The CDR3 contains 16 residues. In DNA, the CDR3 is TGTGCCAGCAGCGATAGGGGGGGTTACAGCACAGATACGCAGTATTTT. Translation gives CASSDRGGYSTDTQYF.

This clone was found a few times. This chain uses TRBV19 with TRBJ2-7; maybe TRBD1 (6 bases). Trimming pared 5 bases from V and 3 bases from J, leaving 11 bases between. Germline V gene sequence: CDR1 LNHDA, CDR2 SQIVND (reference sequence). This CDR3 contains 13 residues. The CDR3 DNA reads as TGTGCCAGTAGTTTGGAACAGGGCTACGAGCAGTACTTC. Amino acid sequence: CASSLEQGYEQYF. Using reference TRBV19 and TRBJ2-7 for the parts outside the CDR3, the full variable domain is DGGITQSPKYLFRKEGQNVTLSCEQNLNHDAMYWYRQDPGQGLRLIYYSQIVNDFQKGDIAEGYSVSREKKESFPLTVTSAQKNPTAFYLCASSLEQGYEQYFGPGTRLTVT.

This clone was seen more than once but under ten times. CDR3 in DNA: TGTGCCAGCGTTAGCAGGGGGACAGATACGCAGTATTTT. Its translation is CASVSRGTDTQYF. The chain carries TRBV6-5 and TRBJ2-3, with 7 bases lining up with TRBD1. The germline CDR1 and CDR2 sequences are MNHEY and SVGAGI. The CDR3 covers 13 residues. V was clipped by 8 bases and J by 3 bases; unmatched bases: 5.

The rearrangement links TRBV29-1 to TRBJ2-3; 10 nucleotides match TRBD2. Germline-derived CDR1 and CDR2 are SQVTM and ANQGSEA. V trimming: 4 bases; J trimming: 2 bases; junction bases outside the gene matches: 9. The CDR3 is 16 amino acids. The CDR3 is CSVAKLAGVNTDTQYF. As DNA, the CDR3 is TGCAGCGTTGCTAAGCTAGCGGGGGTGAACACAGATACGCAGTATTTT.

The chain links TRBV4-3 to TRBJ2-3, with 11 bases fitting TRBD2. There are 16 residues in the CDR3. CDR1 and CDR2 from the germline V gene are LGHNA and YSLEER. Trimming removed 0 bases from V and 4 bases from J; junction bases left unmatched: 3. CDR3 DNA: TGCGCCAGCAGCCAAGATCTACTAGCGGGAGCAGATACGCAGTATTTT. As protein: CASSQDLLAGADTQYF.

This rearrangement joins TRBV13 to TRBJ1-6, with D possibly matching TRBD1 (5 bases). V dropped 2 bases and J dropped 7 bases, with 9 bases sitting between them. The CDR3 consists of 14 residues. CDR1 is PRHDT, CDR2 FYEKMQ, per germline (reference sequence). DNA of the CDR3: TGTGCCAGCAGCTTATGGGACTTAAATTCACCCCTCCACTTT. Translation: CASSLWDLNSPLHF.

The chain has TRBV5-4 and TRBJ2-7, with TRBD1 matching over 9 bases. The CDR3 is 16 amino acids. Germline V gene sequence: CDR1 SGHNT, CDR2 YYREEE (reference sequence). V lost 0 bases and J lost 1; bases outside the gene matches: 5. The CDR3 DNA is TGTGCCAGCAGCTTGGGACAGGGGGGTCTATCCTACGAGCAGTACTTC. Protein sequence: CASSLGQGGLSYEQYF.

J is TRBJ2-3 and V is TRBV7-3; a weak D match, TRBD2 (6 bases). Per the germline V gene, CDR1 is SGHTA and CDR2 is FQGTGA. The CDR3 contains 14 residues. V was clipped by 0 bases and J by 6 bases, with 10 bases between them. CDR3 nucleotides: TGTGCCAGCAGCTTAACGATGAGCGGGGATACGCAGTATTTT. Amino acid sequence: CASSLTMSGDTQYF.

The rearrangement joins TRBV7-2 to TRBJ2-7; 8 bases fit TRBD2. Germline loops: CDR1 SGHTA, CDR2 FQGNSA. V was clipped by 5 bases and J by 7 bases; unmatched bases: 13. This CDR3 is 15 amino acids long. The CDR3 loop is CASSRDVGGGREQYF. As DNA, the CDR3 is TGTGCCAGCAGCCGGGACGTAGGCGGGGGGAGGGAGCAGTACTTC.

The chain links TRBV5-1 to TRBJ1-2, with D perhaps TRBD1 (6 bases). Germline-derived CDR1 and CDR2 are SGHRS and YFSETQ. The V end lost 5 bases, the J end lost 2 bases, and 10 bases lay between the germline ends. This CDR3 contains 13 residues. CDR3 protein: CASSQRGNYGYTF. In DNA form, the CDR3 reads TGCGCCAGCAGTCAGAGGGGGAACTATGGCTACACCTTC.

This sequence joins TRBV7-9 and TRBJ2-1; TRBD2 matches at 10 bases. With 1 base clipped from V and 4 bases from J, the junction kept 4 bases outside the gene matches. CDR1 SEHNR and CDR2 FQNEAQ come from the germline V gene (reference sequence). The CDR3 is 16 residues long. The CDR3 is CASSLDSGGPYNEQFF. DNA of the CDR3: TGTGCCAGCAGCTTAGATAGCGGGGGGCCTTACAATGAGCAGTTCTTC. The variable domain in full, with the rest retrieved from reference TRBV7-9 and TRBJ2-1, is DTGVSQNPRHKITKRGQNVTFRCDPISEHNRLYWYRQTLGQGPEFLTYFQNEAQLEKSRLLSDRFSAERPKGSFSTLEIQRTEQGDSAMYLCASSLDSGGPYNEQFFGPGTRLTVL.

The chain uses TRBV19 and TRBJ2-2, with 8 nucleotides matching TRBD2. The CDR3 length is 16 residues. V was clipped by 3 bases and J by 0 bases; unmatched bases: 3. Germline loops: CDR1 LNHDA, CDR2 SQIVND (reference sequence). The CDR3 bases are TGTGCCAGTAGTATTGGCGGGAGGACGAACACCGGGGAGCTGTTTTTT. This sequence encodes CASSIGGRTNTGELFF.

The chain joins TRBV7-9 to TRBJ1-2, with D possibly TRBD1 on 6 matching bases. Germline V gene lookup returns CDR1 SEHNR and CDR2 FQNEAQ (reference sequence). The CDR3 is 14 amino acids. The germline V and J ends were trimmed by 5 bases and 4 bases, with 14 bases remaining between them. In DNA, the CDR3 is TGTGCCAGCAGCCCTTTAGACAGGACCTATGGCTACACCTTC. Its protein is CASSPLDRTYGYTF. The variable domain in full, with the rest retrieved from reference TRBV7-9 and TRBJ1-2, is DTGVSQNPRHKITKRGQNVTFRCDPISEHNRLYWYRQTLGQGPEFLTYFQNEAQLEKSRLLSDRFSAERPKGSFSTLEIQRTEQGDSAMYLCASSPLDRTYGYTFGSGTRLTVV.

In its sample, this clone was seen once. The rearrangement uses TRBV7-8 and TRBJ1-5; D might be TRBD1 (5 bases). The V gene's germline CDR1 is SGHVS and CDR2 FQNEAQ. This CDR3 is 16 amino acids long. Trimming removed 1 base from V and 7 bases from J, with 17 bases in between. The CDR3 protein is CASSLGGRGGWQPQHF. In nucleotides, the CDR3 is TGTGCCAGCAGCTTAGGGGGGAGGGGAGGGTGGCAGCCCCAGCATTTT.

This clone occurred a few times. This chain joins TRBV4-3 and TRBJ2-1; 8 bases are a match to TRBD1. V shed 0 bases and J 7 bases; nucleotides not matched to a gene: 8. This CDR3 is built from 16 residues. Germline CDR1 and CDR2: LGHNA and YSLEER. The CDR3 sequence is CASSQDSGQGGNEQFF. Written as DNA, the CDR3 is TGCGCCAGCAGCCAAGATAGCGGACAGGGTGGGAATGAGCAGTTCTTC.

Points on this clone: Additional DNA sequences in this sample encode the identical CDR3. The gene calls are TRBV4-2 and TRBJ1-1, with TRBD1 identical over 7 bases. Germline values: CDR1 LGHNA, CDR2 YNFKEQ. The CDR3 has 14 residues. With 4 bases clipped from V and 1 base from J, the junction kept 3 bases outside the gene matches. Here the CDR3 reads CASSPSGGNTEAFF. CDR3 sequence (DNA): TGTGCCAGCAGCCCTTCAGGGGGGAACACTGAAGCTTTCTTT.

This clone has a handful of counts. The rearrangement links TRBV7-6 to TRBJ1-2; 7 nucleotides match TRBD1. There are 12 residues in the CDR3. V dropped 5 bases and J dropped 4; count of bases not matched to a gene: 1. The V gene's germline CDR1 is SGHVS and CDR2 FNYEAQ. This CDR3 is CASSRDSYGYTF. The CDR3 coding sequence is TGTGCCAGCAGCCGGGACAGCTATGGCTACACCTTC.

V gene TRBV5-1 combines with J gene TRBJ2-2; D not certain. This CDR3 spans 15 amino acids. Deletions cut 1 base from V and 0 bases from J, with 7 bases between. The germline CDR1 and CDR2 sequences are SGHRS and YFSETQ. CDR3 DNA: TGCGCCAGCAGCTTGAAAGCCCCGAACACCGGGGAGCTGTTTTTT. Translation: CASSLKAPNTGELFF.

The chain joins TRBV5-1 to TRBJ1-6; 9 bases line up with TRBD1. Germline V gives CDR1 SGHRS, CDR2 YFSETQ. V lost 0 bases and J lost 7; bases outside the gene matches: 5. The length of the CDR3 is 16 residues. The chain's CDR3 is CASSLEQGARNSPLHF. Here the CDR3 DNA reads TGCGCCAGCAGCTTGGAACAGGGGGCGCGGAATTCACCCCTCCACTTT.

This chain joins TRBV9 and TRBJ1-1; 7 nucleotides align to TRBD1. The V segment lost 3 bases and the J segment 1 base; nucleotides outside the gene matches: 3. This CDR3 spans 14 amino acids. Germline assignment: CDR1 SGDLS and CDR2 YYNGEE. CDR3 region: CASSARQGNTEAFF. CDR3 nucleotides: TGTGCCAGCAGCGCTCGACAGGGGAACACTGAAGCTTTCTTT.

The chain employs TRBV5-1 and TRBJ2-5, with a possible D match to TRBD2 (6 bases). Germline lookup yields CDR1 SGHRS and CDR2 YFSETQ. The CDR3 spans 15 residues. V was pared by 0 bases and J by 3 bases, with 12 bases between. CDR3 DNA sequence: TGCGCCAGCAGCTTGGATGGGAGGATGGAAGAGACCCAGTACTTC. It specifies CASSLDGRMEETQYF. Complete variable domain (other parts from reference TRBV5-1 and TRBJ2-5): KAGVTQTPRYLIKTRGQQVTLSCSPISGHRSVSWYQQTPGQGLQFLFEYFSETQRNKGNFPGRFSGRQFSNSRSEMNVSTLELGDSALYLCASSLDGRMEETQYFGPGTRLLVL.

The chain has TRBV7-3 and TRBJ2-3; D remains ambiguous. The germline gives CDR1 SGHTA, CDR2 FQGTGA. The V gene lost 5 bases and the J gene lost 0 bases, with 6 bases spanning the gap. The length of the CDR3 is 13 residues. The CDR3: CASSPISTDTQYF. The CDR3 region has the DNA TGTGCCAGCAGCCCTATCAGCACAGATACGCAGTATTTT.

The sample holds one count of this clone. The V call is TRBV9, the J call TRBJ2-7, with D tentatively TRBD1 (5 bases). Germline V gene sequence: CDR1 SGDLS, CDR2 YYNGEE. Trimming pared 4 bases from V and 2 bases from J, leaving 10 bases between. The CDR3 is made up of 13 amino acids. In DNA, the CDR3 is TGTGCCAGCAGCTCCGGACATACCTACGAGCAGTACTTC. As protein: CASSSGHTYEQYF.

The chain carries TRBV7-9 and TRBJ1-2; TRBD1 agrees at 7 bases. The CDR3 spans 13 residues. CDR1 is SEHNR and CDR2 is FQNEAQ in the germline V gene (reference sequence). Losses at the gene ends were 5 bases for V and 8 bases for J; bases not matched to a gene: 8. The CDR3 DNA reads TGTGCCAGCAGCCAGGGGGGTTCTGCGGGCTACACCTTC. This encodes CASSQGGSAGYTF.

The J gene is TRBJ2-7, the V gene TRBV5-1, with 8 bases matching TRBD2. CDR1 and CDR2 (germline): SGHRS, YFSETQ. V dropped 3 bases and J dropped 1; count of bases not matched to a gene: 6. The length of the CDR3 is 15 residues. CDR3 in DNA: TGCGCCAGCAGCTCCGCCGGGACTAGATCCTACGAGCAGTACTTC. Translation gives CASSSAGTRSYEQYF.